This is a list of T cell receptor beta chains from one sample in a study of shared clonotypes between healthy human individuals. The data were produced by immunoSEQ multiplex PCR, yet TCRdb's version contains in-frame clones alone and is incomplete. The sample has about 980,000 clones, less than 85% seen once. Sequencing was done on a sample of memory CD4+ T cells sorted from blood. Source of these receptors: a man aged 18 to 30 in good health. CDR3s include the opening cysteine and the closing phenylalanine or tryptophan. D genes are given only for firm matches. Where a row states a size, it is once, few, many or the class of an expanded clone; other rows omit it.

-	-	TRBV19	TRBJ2-3	TGTGCCAGTAGTTTGTCCGATACGCAGTATTTT	CASSLSDTQYF
-	-	TRBV5-8	TRBJ2-7	TGTGCCAGCAGCTTGAGACAGCACTACTCCTACGAGCAGTACTTC	CASSLRQHYSYEQYF
-	-	TRBV7-9	TRBJ2-3	TGTGCCAGCAGCCAAACGGATACGCAGTATTTT	CASSQTDTQYF
-	-	TRBV5-1	TRBJ2-1	TGCGCCAGCAGCTCCAAGGGGGATGAGCAGTTCTTC	CASSSKGDEQFF
TRBD1	many	TRBV18	TRBJ2-1	TGTGCCAGCTCCCCGGACACACAGGGGACCCTTCGCAATGAGCAGTTCTTC	CASSPDTQGTLRNEQFF
-	-	TRBV27	TRBJ2-1	TGTGCCAGCAGTTTCTGGGCGGGACGGACCCACAATGAGCAGTTCTTC	CASSFWAGRTHNEQFF
-	-	TRBV2	TRBJ2-3	TGTGCCAGCAGTTCGGGAGGCACAGATACGCAGTATTTT	CASSSGGTDTQYF
TRBD1	once	TRBV7-3	TRBJ1-1	TGTGCCAGCAGTTGGACAGGGGGCGGCACTGAAGCTTTCTTT	CASSWTGGGTEAFF
-	-	TRBV5-6	TRBJ1-6	TGTGCCAGCAGCTCTTCATGGGTCTCACCCCTCCACTTT	CASSSSWVSPLHF
-	-	TRBV30	TRBJ1-1	TGTGCCTTAGGGTGGGGGGGTGCCACTGAAGCTTTCTTT	CALGWGGATEAFF
-	-	TRBV7-2	TRBJ2-7	TGTGCCAGCAGACTCCTGGGGACCTACGAGCAGTACTTC	CASRLLGTYEQYF
-	-	TRBV5-6	TRBJ1-3	TGTGCCAGCACCATCTTCGTAGGGGTTGGAAACACCATATATTTT	CASTIFVGVGNTIYF
-	-	TRBV5-8	TRBJ1-6	TGTGCCAGCAGCGCCTCAAGCTCCTATAATTCACCCCTCCACTTT	CASSASSSYNSPLHF
TRBD1	-	TRBV5-1	TRBJ1-6	TGCGCCAGCAGCTTGGCGACAGGGATTGGGTCACCCCTCCACTTT	CASSLATGIGSPLHF
TRBD1	few	TRBV9	TRBJ1-2	TGTGCCAGCAGCGTAGGGTGGACAGGGGGCGGCTATGGCTACACCTTC	CASSVGWTGGGYGYTF
-	-	TRBV28	TRBJ2-7	TGTGCCAGCAGTTTAGAACAGTTCGGCGAGCAGTACTTC	CASSLEQFGEQYF
TRBD2	-	TRBV7-7	TRBJ2-3	TGTGCTAGCAGCTTAGGACTAGCGGGAACAGATACGCAGTATTTT	CASSLGLAGTDTQYF
TRBD1	-	TRBV19	TRBJ1-5	TGTGCCAGTAGTGTCGGACAGGGGGGTCAGCCCCAGCATTTT	CASSVGQGGQPQHF
-	few	TRBV7-9	TRBJ2-5	TGTGCCAGCAGCCTAGAGGGGGGATACCAAGAGACCCAGTACTTC	CASSLEGGYQETQYF
-	-	TRBV5-4	TRBJ1-6	TGTGCCAGCAGCCCGGGTCGACAGACTAATTCACCCCTCCACTTT	CASSPGRQTNSPLHF
-	-	TRBV5-4	TRBJ1-4	TGTGCCAGCAGCCCGGCGACAGCCCCTTCGCAAAAACTGTTTTTT	CASSPATAPSQKLFF
TRBD1	-	TRBV5-1	TRBJ2-3	TGCGCCAGCAGCTTGGAGGGGGCCCTTTTCGCAGATACGCAGTATTTT	CASSLEGALFADTQYF
-	-	TRBV7-2	TRBJ1-3	TGTGCCAGCAGCTTAGGGGTGGGAATCTCTGGAAACACCATATATTTT	CASSLGVGISGNTIYF
-	-	TRBV5-1	TRBJ2-1	TGCGCCAGCAGCTTATTTACTAAGACTTGGAATGAGCAGTTCTTC	CASSLFTKTWNEQFF
-	-	TRBV19	TRBJ1-2	TGTGCCAGTAGTATTGGCGGCAAAGCGGGCTACACCTTC	CASSIGGKAGYTF
TRBD1	-	TRBV18	TRBJ1-2	TGTGCCAGCTCACCACCGGGACAGGGGACTGGCTACACCTTC	CASSPPGQGTGYTF
-	-	TRBV15	TRBJ2-7	TGTGCCACCAGCAGAGATGGTGGCGAGCAGTACTTC	CATSRDGGEQYF
-	-	TRBV29-1	TRBJ1-5	TGCAGCGTGGCGACGGAACATAGCAATCAGCCCCAGCATTTT	CSVATEHSNQPQHF
-	-	TRBV28	TRBJ2-2	TGTGCCAGCAGTTTGCGAGGGGCCACCGGGGAGCTGTTTTTT	CASSLRGATGELFF
-	-	TRBV19	TRBJ1-6	TGTGCCAGTCAACGGACAGCACGAAATTCACCCCTCCACTTT	CASQRTARNSPLHF
TRBD2	-	TRBV5-1	TRBJ2-1	TGCGCCAGCAGCTTCTCTAGCGGGAGGGATGAGCAGTTCTTC	CASSFSSGRDEQFF
TRBD1	many	TRBV7-9	TRBJ2-3	TGTGCCAGCAGCTTAAGCCGGGACAGGGGCACAGATACGCAGTATTTT	CASSLSRDRGTDTQYF
-	-	TRBV18	TRBJ1-2	TGTGCCAGCTCACCACTAGGACAGCCGGGCTATGGCTACACCTTC	CASSPLGQPGYGYTF
-	-	TRBV19	TRBJ1-2	TGTGCCAGTAGTCCCCCAGCGACGTCTGGCTACACCTTC	CASSPPATSGYTF
-	-	TRBV27	TRBJ1-6	TGTGCCAGCAGTCTCGACAGACTTAATTCACCCCTCCACTTT	CASSLDRLNSPLHF
TRBD2	many	TRBV18	TRBJ2-6	TGTGCCAGCTCACCAAGTTCTGCTAGCGGGGGGTCTGGGGCCAACGTCCTGACTTTC	CASSPSSASGGSGANVLTF
-	-	TRBV10-1	TRBJ1-3	TGCGCCAGCACCTCAGGGACCTCTGGAAACACCATATATTTT	CASTSGTSGNTIYF
-	-	TRBV6-5	TRBJ2-7	TGTGCCAGCAGCCTAAGGGCTGGGGGCGAGCAACACTTC	CASSLRAGGEQHF
-	-	TRBV7-8	TRBJ2-7	TGTGCCAGCAGCTTATTTCTAAGCGGCAGCGGTTCCTACGAGCAGTACTTC	CASSLFLSGSGSYEQYF
TRBD1	-	TRBV2	TRBJ2-7	TGTGCCAGCAGTATCGGACAGGCCTACGAGCAGTACTTC	CASSIGQAYEQYF
-	-	TRBV7-2	TRBJ2-2	TGTGCCAGCAGCCCCCCGGGGGTACACCGAGGGGAGCTGTTTTTT	CASSPPGVHRGELFF
-	-	TRBV6-5	TRBJ1-1	TGTGCCAGCATCCAACGAATCGGCACTGAAGCTTTCTTT	CASIQRIGTEAFF
TRBD1	-	TRBV6-5	TRBJ2-7	TGTGCCAGCCGGGACAGTGCTAACTACGAGCAGTACTTC	CASRDSANYEQYF
-	-	TRBV7-7	TRBJ1-4	TGTGCTAGCAGCTTATTGGGGAATGAAAAACTGTTTTTT	CASSLLGNEKLFF
-	-	TRBV6-5	TRBJ2-3	TGTGCCAGCAGTTACATGCCCTCCACAGATACGCAGTATTTT	CASSYMPSTDTQYF
-	-	TRBV19	TRBJ2-7	TGTGCCAGTAGTAGTCTAGCCGGATCCTACGAGCAGTACTTC	CASSSLAGSYEQYF
-	-	TRBV18	TRBJ1-4	TGTGCCAGCTCACCTTCCCTCACAACAGGGTTGGAAAAACTGTTTTTT	CASSPSLTTGLEKLFF
-	-	TRBV18	TRBJ2-2	TGTGCCAGCTCACCCGTGGGGGTCACGAACACCGGGGAGCTGTTTTTT	CASSPVGVTNTGELFF
-	-	TRBV6-6	TRBJ2-7	TGTGCCAGCAGGCACGAGGGTAACACCTACGAGCAGTACTTC	CASRHEGNTYEQYF
-	few	TRBV28	TRBJ1-6	TGTGCCAGCAGTTTAGGTGGCACCCTCCACTTT	CASSLGGTLHF
-	few	TRBV6-1	TRBJ2-3	TGTGCCAGCACTTGGAGCGCAGATACGCAGTATTTT	CASTWSADTQYF
-	-	TRBV19	TRBJ1-6	TGTGCCAGTAGTATCCGGCCGGTGAACAGGGACTCCTATAATTCACCCCTCCACTTT	CASSIRPVNRDSYNSPLHF
TRBD1	-	TRBV6-5	TRBJ1-1	TGTGCCAGCAGTAGGACAGGGGTAAACGCTGAAGCTTTCTTT	CASSRTGVNAEAFF
-	-	TRBV4-1	TRBJ1-6	TGCGCCAGCAGCCAAGGTGACAGCAATAATTCACCCCTCCACTTT	CASSQGDSNNSPLHF
-	-	TRBV7-8	TRBJ2-7	TGTGCCAGCAGCTTAGCAGCGGGTAGCTCCTACGAGCAGTACTTC	CASSLAAGSSYEQYF
-	many	TRBV5-6	TRBJ1-3	TGTGCCAGCAGCCTACAGGACCCTGGAAACACCATATATTTT	CASSLQDPGNTIYF
TRBD1	-	TRBV18	TRBJ2-7	TGTGCCAGCTCATTAGGGACAGGAACGTACGAGCAGTACTTC	CASSLGTGTYEQYF